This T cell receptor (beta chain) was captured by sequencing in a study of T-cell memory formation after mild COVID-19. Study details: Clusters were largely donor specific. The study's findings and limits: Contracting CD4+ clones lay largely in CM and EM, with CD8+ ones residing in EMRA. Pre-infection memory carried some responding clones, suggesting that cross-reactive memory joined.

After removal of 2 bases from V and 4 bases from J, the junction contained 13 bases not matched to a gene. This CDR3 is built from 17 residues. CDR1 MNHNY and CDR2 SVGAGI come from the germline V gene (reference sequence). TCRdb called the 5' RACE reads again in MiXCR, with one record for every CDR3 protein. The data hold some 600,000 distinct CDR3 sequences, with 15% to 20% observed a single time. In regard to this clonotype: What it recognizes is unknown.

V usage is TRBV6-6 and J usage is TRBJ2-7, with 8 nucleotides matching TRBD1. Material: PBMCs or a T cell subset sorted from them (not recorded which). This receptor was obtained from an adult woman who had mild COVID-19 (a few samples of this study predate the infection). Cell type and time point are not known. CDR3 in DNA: TGTGCCAGCAGTTACATTCCCAGGGGGCGGGTCCGATACGAGCAGTACTTC. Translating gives CASSYIPRGRVRYEQYF.